This T cell receptor beta chain was identified during a study of OX40 agonist ivuxolimab in advanced cancers. This CDR3 spans 13 amino acids. Trimming took off 5 bases at V and 2 bases at J, with 13 bases between the two ends. The germline V gene has CDR1 GTSNPN and CDR2 SVGIG (reference sequence). Sequencing was performed with immunoSEQ multiplex PCR; in TCRdb, only in-frame clones are kept and a portion is missing. The table has 55,000 to 80,000 clones, around 87% seen once. The material was CD4+ or CD8+ T cells sorted from blood, obtained in a trial of the OX40 agonist ivuxolimab. J is TRBJ2-7 and V is TRBV30; D might be TRBD1 (5 bases). The sequence was collected from an adult with an advanced solid tumor such as melanoma, head and neck, liver or kidney cancer. The DNA for the CDR3 is TGTGCCTGGGCTACGACAGAAACCTACGAGCAGTACTTC. It codes for CAWATTETYEQYF.